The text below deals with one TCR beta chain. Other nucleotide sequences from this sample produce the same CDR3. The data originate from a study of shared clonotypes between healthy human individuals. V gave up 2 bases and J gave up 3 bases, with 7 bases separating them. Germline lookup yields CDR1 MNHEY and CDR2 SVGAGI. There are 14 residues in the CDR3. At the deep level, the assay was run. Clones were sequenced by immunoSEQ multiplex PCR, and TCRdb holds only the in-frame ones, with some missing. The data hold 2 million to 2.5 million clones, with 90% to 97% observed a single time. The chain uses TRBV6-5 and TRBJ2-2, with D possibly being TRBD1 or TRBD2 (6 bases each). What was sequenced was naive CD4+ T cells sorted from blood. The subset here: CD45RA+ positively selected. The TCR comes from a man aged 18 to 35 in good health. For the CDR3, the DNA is TGTGCCAGCAGTTACGGGGGGCACACCGGGGAGCTGTTTTTT. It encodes CASSYGGHTGELFF.